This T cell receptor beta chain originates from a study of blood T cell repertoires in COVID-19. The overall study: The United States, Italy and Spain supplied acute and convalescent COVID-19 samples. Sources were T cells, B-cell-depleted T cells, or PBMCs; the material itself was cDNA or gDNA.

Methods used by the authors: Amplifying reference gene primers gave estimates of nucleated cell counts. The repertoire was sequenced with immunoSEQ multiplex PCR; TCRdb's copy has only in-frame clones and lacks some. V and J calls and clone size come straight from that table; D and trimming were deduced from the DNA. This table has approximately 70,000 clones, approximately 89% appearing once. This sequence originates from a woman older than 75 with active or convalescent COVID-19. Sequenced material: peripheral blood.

The chain's CDR3 is CASSLVGTSLGNIQYF. The CDR3 bases are TGCGCCAGCAGCTTGGTGGGGACTAGCTTGGGAAACATTCAGTACTTC. This chain uses TRBV5-1 with TRBJ2-4, with 9 bases that match TRBD2. Trimming took 0 bases from V and 6 from J; bases not matched to a gene: 7. The germline V gene encodes CDR1 SGHRS and CDR2 YFSETQ. The CDR3 spans 16 residues. Drawing the rest from reference TRBV5-1 and TRBJ2-4, the complete variable domain is KAGVTQTPRYLIKTRGQQVTLSCSPISGHRSVSWYQQTPGQGLQFLFEYFSETQRNKGNFPGRFSGRQFSNSRSEMNVSTLELGDSALYLCASSLVGTSLGNIQYFGAGTRLSVL.